The 30 T cell receptor beta chains listed next were all sequenced from one sample in a study of blood T cell repertoires in COVID-19. This table comes from immunoSEQ multiplex PCR, and its TCRdb copy is limited to in-frame clones, with some not included. Among about 380,000 clones, 81% were seen once, and the ten largest hold more than 0.95%. The material sequenced was peripheral blood. Receptor source: a human donor with acute or convalescent COVID-19. The donor label of this sample is uncertain.

V usage is TRBV10-3 and J usage is TRBJ1-2; D call uncertain. Germline V gene sequence: CDR1 ENHRY, CDR2 SYGVKD. Trimming stripped 0 bases from V and 3 bases from J, with 5 bases between. The CDR3 totals 13 residues. The CDR3 nucleotides read TGTGCCATCAGTGAGTCGGGCGACTATGGCTACACCTTC. It is translated as CAISESGDYGYTF.

This rearrangement joins TRBV5-6 to TRBJ2-1; no clear D gene. This CDR3 has 13 residues. Germline loops: CDR1 SGHDT, CDR2 YYEEEE. Trimming took 0 bases from V and 7 from J, leaving 8 bases between them. CDR3: CASSLDYNNEQFF. CDR3 DNA sequence: TGTGCCAGCAGCTTGGATTACAATAATGAGCAGTTCTTC.

The chain has TRBV27 and TRBJ1-1; D is undetermined. V was trimmed by 8 bases and J by 4 bases, leaving 14 bases between them. The CDR3 spans 13 residues. Germline values: CDR1 MNHEY, CDR2 SMNVEV (reference sequence). This CDR3 is CASGNRAGTEAFF. The CDR3 coding sequence is TGTGCCAGCGGCAACCGAGCGGGCACTGAAGCTTTCTTT.

V is TRBV11-2 and J is TRBJ2-5; TRBD1 aligns across 10 bases. CDR3 length: 16 amino acids. Germline V CDR1 and CDR2: SGHAT, FQNNGV. V lost 2 bases, J lost 5 bases, and 8 bases stayed unmatched. The CDR3 nucleotides are TGTGCCAGCAGCTTACGTCCCGGGACAGGGGCGGAGACCCAGTACTTC. Translation: CASSLRPGTGAETQYF.

The J gene is TRBJ2-7, the V gene TRBV1; the D call in the table, TRBD2, was not verified against the DNA. TRBV1 is annotated as a pseudogene. The length of the CDR3 is 14 residues. The CDR3 is CTSSQGAGEYEQYF. CDR3 in DNA: TGCACCAGCAGCCAAGGAGCGGGAGAATACGAGCAGTACTTC.

The V and J genes are TRBV7-2 and TRBJ1-1; D remains ambiguous. Germline assignment: CDR1 SGHTA and CDR2 FQGNSA. The CDR3 covers 14 residues. Trimming removed 8 bases at V and 2 bases at J, with 15 bases between. The CDR3 sequence is CASGYEGRNTEAFF. As DNA, the CDR3 is TGTGCCAGCGGATACGAAGGGAGAAACACTGAAGCTTTCTTT. The complete variable domain, with remaining parts taken from reference TRBV7-2 and TRBJ1-1, reads GAGVSQSPSNKVTEKGKDVELRCDPISGHTALYWYRQSLGQGLEFLIYFQGNSAPDKSGLPSDRFSAERTGGSVSTLTIQRTQQEDSAVYLCASGYEGRNTEAFFGQGTRLTVV.

The rearrangement links TRBV18 to TRBJ2-7; D possibly corresponds to TRBD1 (5 bases). The V gene's germline CDR1 is KGHSH and CDR2 LQKENI. CDR3 size: 14 residues. Deletions cut 0 bases from V and 6 bases from J, with 12 bases between. The CDR3 bases are TGTGCCAGCTCACCACCGGTGACGCAGGGCGAGCAGTACTTC. It codes for CASSPPVTQGEQYF.

This chain links TRBV28 with TRBJ2-2; possibly TRBD2 for D (6 bases). Germline CDR1 is MDHEN and CDR2 is SYDVKM. The V gene lost 6 bases and the J gene lost 3 bases, with 11 bases spanning the gap. The CDR3 runs to 14 residues. CDR3 nucleotides: TGTGCCAGCAGCGGGACTTTACACACCGGGGAGCTGTTTTTT. Its translation: CASSGTLHTGELFF.

This clone has just a few counts. The chain couples TRBV7-2 to TRBJ1-6; D is ambiguous. The germline CDR1 and CDR2 sequences are SGHTA and FQGNSA. This CDR3 has 12 amino acids. V dropped 6 bases and J dropped 9 bases, with 9 bases sitting between them. CDR3 DNA sequence: TGTGCCAGCAGTTTCTTGCGTTCACCCCTCCACTTT. Its translation is CASSFLRSPLHF.

The CDR3 spells CASSRAPRAGLSDTQYF. The CDR3 DNA reads TGTGCCAGCTCACGGGCTCCTAGAGCGGGATTATCAGATACGCAGTATTTT. This chain links TRBV18 with TRBJ2-3; the match to TRBD2 covers 7 bases. The germline CDR1 and CDR2 sequences are KGHSH and LQKENI. This CDR3 comprises 17 residues. Trimming took 4 bases from V and 4 from J; bases not matched to a gene: 14. The whole variable domain, filled in from reference TRBV18 and TRBJ2-3, reads NAGVMQNPRHLVRRRGQEARLRCSPMKGHSHVYWYRQLPEEGLKFMVYLQKENIIDESGMPKERFSAEFPKEGPSILRIQQVVRGDSAAYFCASSRAPRAGLSDTQYFGPGTRLTVL.

The rearrangement links TRBV27 to TRBJ2-7, with 12 bases fitting TRBD2. The CDR3 contains 15 residues. Germline lookup yields CDR1 MNHEY and CDR2 SMNVEV (reference sequence). J lost 4 bases, V lost 5 bases, and 6 bases had no gene match. The CDR3 DNA is TGTGCCAGCAGTCTGACTAGCGGGAGTAAGTACGAGCAGTACTTC. The encoded protein is CASSLTSGSKYEQYF.

This sequence joins TRBV5-1 and TRBJ1-4, with 8 nucleotides matching TRBD1. The ends lost 4 bases at V and 5 bases at J; junction bases unmatched: 7. There are 15 residues in the CDR3. Per germline, CDR1 SGHRS and CDR2 YFSETQ. The CDR3 DNA sequence: TGCGCCAGCAGCCGTTCCCGGACAGGGAATGAAAAACTGTTTTTT. Its protein is CASSRSRTGNEKLFF.

V usage is TRBV7-8 and J usage is TRBJ1-3, with unresolved D. Per the germline V gene, CDR1 is SGHVS and CDR2 is FQNEAQ. The CDR3 runs 14 residues. V shed 6 bases and J shed 1 base, with 10 bases lying between them. CDR3 amino acids: CASRNASSGNTIYF. The CDR3 region has the DNA TGTGCCAGCAGAAACGCTAGTTCTGGAAACACCATATATTTT.

This rearrangement joins TRBV5-4 to TRBJ1-3, with D perhaps matching TRBD1 (5 bases). The CDR3 extends over 16 amino acids. V gave up 3 bases and J gave up 0 bases, with 13 bases separating them. CDR1 SGHNT and CDR2 YYREEE come from the germline V gene (reference sequence). CDR3 nucleotide sequence: TGTGCCAGCAGCTCGGGGGGAACCCTCTCTGGAAACACCATATATTTT. Its translation: CASSSGGTLSGNTIYF. Combining the CDR3 with reference TRBV5-4 and TRBJ1-3 gives the whole variable domain ETGVTQSPTHLIKTRGQQVTLRCSSQSGHNTVSWYQQALGQGPQFIFQYYREEENGRGNFPPRFSGLQFPNYSSELNVNALELDDSALYLCASSSGGTLSGNTIYFGEGSWLTVV.

Of note for this clone: Other DNA variants within this sample encode the same CDR3. The gene calls are TRBV2 and TRBJ1-6; maybe TRBD1 (5 bases). Germline V gives CDR1 SNHLY, CDR2 FYNNEI. The CDR3 runs to 14 residues. V was trimmed by 5 bases and J by 6 bases, leaving 11 bases between them. CDR3 DNA sequence: TGTGCCAGCAGTCTCCAGGGAGGTAATTCACCCCTCCACTTT. This gives the protein CASSLQGGNSPLHF.

The chain carries TRBV5-1 and TRBJ1-2; 9 bases match TRBD1. The germline V gene has CDR1 SGHRS and CDR2 YFSETQ. The CDR3 has 16 residues. J lost 4 bases, V lost 4 bases, and 11 bases had no gene match. The CDR3 DNA follows: TGCGCCAGCAGCGTAGCCGCCGGGACAGGGACCTATGGCTACACCTTC. It yields the protein CASSVAAGTGTYGYTF.

This chain connects TRBV29-1 to TRBJ1-1; D uncertain. The germline V gene has CDR1 SQVTM and CDR2 ANQGSEA. V dropped 3 bases and J dropped 1 base, with 6 bases sitting between them. The CDR3 length is 12 residues. The CDR3 DNA reads as TGCAGCGTTGACCCCGGGAACACTGAAGCTTTCTTT. It yields the protein CSVDPGNTEAFF. The full variable domain, its missing parts supplied by reference TRBV29-1 and TRBJ1-1, is SAVISQKPSRDICQRGTSLTIQCQVDSQVTMMFWYRQQPGQSLTLIATANQGSEATYESGFVIDKFPISRPNLTFSTLTVSNMSPEDSSIYLCSVDPGNTEAFFGQGTRLTVV.

The chain recombines TRBV7-9 with TRBJ2-5, with TRBD2 identical over 8 bases. CDR1 is SEHNR and CDR2 is FQNEAQ in the germline V gene (reference sequence). V dropped 4 bases and J dropped 5; count of bases not matched to a gene: 12. The CDR3 sequence is 16 residues long. CDR3 in amino acids: CASSSTTLLAVETQYF. CDR3 DNA sequence: TGTGCCAGCAGCTCTACCACCCTACTAGCGGTGGAGACCCAGTACTTC. The whole variable domain, filled in from reference TRBV7-9 and TRBJ2-5, reads DTGVSQNPRHKITKRGQNVTFRCDPISEHNRLYWYRQTLGQGPEFLTYFQNEAQLEKSRLLSDRFSAERPKGSFSTLEIQRTEQGDSAMYLCASSSTTLLAVETQYFGPGTRLLVL.

The chain is built from TRBV10-2 and TRBJ1-1; TRBD1 is a possible D gene (5 bases). CDR3 length equals 13 residues. V lost 7 bases and J lost 6, with 15 bases in between. Germline V gene lookup returns CDR1 WSHSY and CDR2 SAAADI. The CDR3 loop is CASTPGRSAEAFF. The CDR3 DNA sequence: TGCGCCAGCACCCCAGGGAGGTCGGCTGAAGCTTTCTTT.

V usage is TRBV7-9 and J usage is TRBJ1-2; TRBD1 aligns across 9 bases. V was clipped by 3 bases and J by 8 bases; unmatched bases: 7. Per the germline V gene, CDR1 is SEHNR and CDR2 is FQNEAQ (reference sequence). This CDR3 is built from 14 residues. The CDR3 sequence is CASSLGTGLGGYTF. The CDR3 DNA follows: TGTGCCAGCAGCTTGGGGACAGGGCTAGGGGGCTACACCTTC.

The V gene is TRBV18, the J gene TRBJ2-7; TRBD1 agrees at 7 bases. Trimming cost V 1 base and J 3 bases; bases outside gene matches: 6. Germline V gives CDR1 KGHSH, CDR2 LQKENI. The CDR3 sequence is 15 residues long. The DNA of the CDR3 is TGTGCCAGCTCACCACGCGACAGGGCGGGCTACGAGCAGTACTTC. Translated, it gives CASSPRDRAGYEQYF. Together with reference TRBV18 and TRBJ2-7, the CDR3 gives the full variable domain: NAGVMQNPRHLVRRRGQEARLRCSPMKGHSHVYWYRQLPEEGLKFMVYLQKENIIDESGMPKERFSAEFPKEGPSILRIQQVVRGDSAAYFCASSPRDRAGYEQYFGPGTRLTVT.

The chain couples TRBV5-1 to TRBJ1-1, with TRBD1 matching over 7 bases. CDR3 length: 16 residues. V shed 4 bases, J shed 0 bases, and the junction held 9 bases outside the gene matches. Germline lookup yields CDR1 SGHRS and CDR2 YFSETQ. The CDR3: CASSLLMTGLNTEAFF. CDR3 bases: TGCGCCAGCAGCCTTTTAATGACAGGGCTGAACACTGAAGCTTTCTTT. The variable domain in full, with the rest retrieved from reference TRBV5-1 and TRBJ1-1, is KAGVTQTPRYLIKTRGQQVTLSCSPISGHRSVSWYQQTPGQGLQFLFEYFSETQRNKGNFPGRFSGRQFSNSRSEMNVSTLELGDSALYLCASSLLMTGLNTEAFFGQGTRLTVV.

This clone occurred once. This chain links TRBV5-4 with TRBJ2-5; D not certain. The V end was cut by 2 bases, the J end by 3 bases, with 5 bases between. CDR1 is SGHNT and CDR2 is YYREEE in the germline V gene (reference sequence). The CDR3 is 12 residues long. This CDR3 is CASSFPEETQYF. The CDR3, as DNA: TGTGCCAGCAGCTTTCCTGAAGAGACCCAGTACTTC.

This clone appeared a few times. The chain joins TRBV27 to TRBJ1-3; possibly TRBD1 for D (5 bases). CDR3 length: 12 amino acids. Germline V gene sequence: CDR1 MNHEY, CDR2 SMNVEV (reference sequence). V was clipped by 8 bases and J by 7 bases, with 12 bases between them. The CDR3 nucleotides read TGTGCCAGCGGGGACTTCGGTAACACCATATATTTT. Translating gives CASGDFGNTIYF.

The gene calls are TRBV3-1 (or the pseudogene TRBV3-2) and TRBJ2-5; TRBD1 might be the D (7 bases). The germline V gene encodes CDR1 LGHDT and CDR2 YNNKEL (reference sequence). Trimming shortened V by 0 bases and J by 0 bases, and 14 bases separated the two germline ends. The CDR3 is 17 residues long. The CDR3 DNA is TGTGCCAGCAGCCAAGAAGGCAGGGGGGTCAACCAAGAGACCCAGTACTTC. Its protein product is CASSQEGRGVNQETQYF.

The rearrangement joins TRBV4-1 to TRBJ1-1; possible D gene TRBD1, 6 bases. The CDR3 contains 15 residues. The V end lost 1 base, the J end lost 7 bases, and 16 bases lay between the germline ends. The germline V gene encodes CDR1 MGHRA and CDR2 YSYEKL. The CDR3 region has the DNA TGCGCCAGCAGCCAAGTGGATACAGGGAAGGATGAAGCTTTCTTT. It specifies CASSQVDTGKDEAFF.

This clone was counted a single time. The chain carries TRBV19 and TRBJ1-4; the D is unclear. Per the germline V gene, CDR1 is LNHDA and CDR2 is SQIVND (reference sequence). The CDR3 runs to 16 residues. The V end was cut by 7 bases, the J end by 0 bases, with 15 bases between. The CDR3 region has the DNA TGTGCCAGTACTAGGTCCTCCGGGGCAACTAATGAAAAACTGTTTTTT. Protein: CASTRSSGATNEKLFF.

This clone showed up many times. The J gene is TRBJ1-5, the V gene TRBV30; weak D call: TRBD1 (5 bases). Deletions cut 4 bases from V and 3 bases from J, with 10 bases between. CDR1 and CDR2 (germline): GTSNPN, SVGIG (reference sequence). CDR3 length equals 13 residues. The CDR3 DNA follows: TGTGCCTGGACGCGGGGGGACAATCAGCCCCAGCATTTT. Protein: CAWTRGDNQPQHF. Drawing the rest from reference TRBV30 and TRBJ1-5, the complete variable domain is SQTIHQWPATLVQPVGSPLSLECTVEGTSNPNLYWYRQAAGRGLQLLFYSVGIGQISSEVPQNLSASRPQDRQFILSSKKLLLSDSGFYLCAWTRGDNQPQHFGDGTRLSIL.

This rearrangement joins TRBV7-8 to TRBJ2-1, with 12 nucleotides matching TRBD2. This CDR3 is 16 amino acids long. In germline, CDR1 is SGHVS, CDR2 FQNEAQ. V lost 7 bases to trimming and J lost 2 bases; unmatched junction nucleotides: 6. In DNA, the CDR3 is TGTGCCAGCACCACGTCTAGCGGGAGGGCCTACAATGAGCAGTTCTTC. Translated, it gives CASTTSSGRAYNEQFF.

V usage is TRBV2 and J usage is TRBJ2-7, with D maybe TRBD2 (6 bases). The CDR3 has 14 residues. V shed 8 bases and J shed 5 bases, with 19 bases lying between them. Germline values: CDR1 SNHLY, CDR2 FYNNEI. The CDR3 DNA is TGTGCCAGCCTCCAGGTTCGGGAGACCAACGAGCAGTACTTC. Protein product: CASLQVRETNEQYF.